The 15 T cell receptor beta chains below come from one sample, sequenced in a study of circulating and synovial CD4+ cells in juvenile arthritis. Generated by immunoSEQ multiplex PCR, the TCRdb table keeps only in-frame clones and is missing some. The sample holds approximately 36,000 clones, over 85% seen once. Material for sequencing was CD4+ T cells from blood. All receptors come from a human donor with juvenile idiopathic arthritis.

The V call is TRBV7-6, the J call TRBJ2-3; D gene uncertain. CDR3 length: 14 residues. Trimming removed 5 bases from V and 6 bases from J, with 15 bases in between. Germline-derived CDR1 and CDR2 are SGHVS and FNYEAQ. Written as DNA, the CDR3 is TGTGCCAGCAGCCAAGTCGGCGGAGAGGATACGCAGTATTTT. Protein: CASSQVGGEDTQYF.

The chain combines TRBV11-3 with TRBJ2-1, with TRBD1 matching 8 bases. The trim removed 4 bases at V and 0 bases at J, leaving 5 bases unmatched. CDR1 is SGHNT, CDR2 YENEEA, per germline. This CDR3 spans 16 amino acids. This CDR3 reads CASSSRTGLSYNEQFF. The CDR3 bases are TGTGCCAGCAGCTCTCGGACAGGGCTCTCCTACAATGAGCAGTTCTTC. Using reference TRBV11-3 and TRBJ2-1 for the parts outside the CDR3, the full variable domain is EAGVVQSPRYKIIEKKQPVAFWCNPISGHNTLYWYLQNLGQGPELLIRYENEEAVDDSQLPKDRFSAERLKGVDSTLKIQPAELGDSAVYLCASSSRTGLSYNEQFFGPGTRLTVL.

This clone was detected a few times. Other DNA sequences in this specimen translate into the identical CDR3. The gene calls are TRBV5-4 and TRBJ1-6; TRBD1 might be the D (5 bases). The CDR3 loop spans 16 amino acids. Between the trimmed V and J ends, which lost 0 bases and 4 bases, there was a span of 11 bases. Germline V CDR1 and CDR2: SGHNT, YYREEE (reference sequence). The CDR3 coding sequence is TGTGCCAGCAGCTTGGCCGGGGGTTTGTATAATTCACCCCTCCACTTT. Amino acids: CASSLAGGLYNSPLHF.

The genes are TRBV7-2 and TRBJ1-4; 7 bases align to TRBD1. The CDR3 has 13 amino acids. Germline trimming cut 0 bases from V and 9 bases from J; bases unmatched to any gene: 1. Germline CDR1 is SGHTA and CDR2 is FQGNSA. This CDR3 is CASSLARGQKLFF. As DNA, the CDR3 is TGTGCCAGCAGCTTAGCAAGGGGGCAAAAACTGTTTTTT.

The rearrangement uses TRBV4-3 and TRBJ2-7; 11 bases map to TRBD2. Trimming took 4 bases from V and 5 from J; bases not matched to a gene: 10. The germline gives CDR1 LGHNA, CDR2 YSLEER. This CDR3 is 16 amino acids long. CDR3 nucleotides: TGCGCCAGCAGCCTCAGTCCCGGGACTAGCGGACACGAGCAGTACTTC. It specifies CASSLSPGTSGHEQYF.

The chain links TRBV7-3 to TRBJ2-5; 7 bases agree with TRBD2. The CDR3 is 15 residues long. Germline V gene sequence: CDR1 SGHTA, CDR2 FQGTGA. The V gene end was trimmed by 5 bases and the J gene end by 7 bases; junction bases not matched to a gene: 13. CDR3 amino acids: CASSLTPGWGGTQYF. In nucleotides, the CDR3 is TGTGCCAGCAGCCTTACACCCGGGTGGGGGGGGACCCAGTACTTC.

The chain combines TRBV11-3 with TRBJ1-2; 9 positions agree with TRBD1. With 1 base clipped from V and 4 bases from J, the junction kept 7 bases outside the gene matches. Germline V gene sequence: CDR1 SGHNT, CDR2 YENEEA. This CDR3 is built from 16 residues. The CDR3 protein is CASSLALTGGGYGYTF. CDR3 DNA: TGTGCCAGCAGCTTAGCCTTGACAGGGGGGGGCTATGGCTACACCTTC.

The chain couples TRBV30 to TRBJ2-7, with D possibly TRBD1 on 5 matching bases. There are 14 residues in the CDR3. Germline lookup yields CDR1 GTSNPN and CDR2 SVGIG (reference sequence). V shed 1 base and J shed 2 bases, with 12 bases lying between them. CDR3 loop: CAWSARSRAYEQYF. DNA of the CDR3: TGTGCCTGGAGTGCTCGGTCCAGGGCCTACGAGCAGTACTTC.

The V call is TRBV6-5, the J call TRBJ1-1; tentatively, D is TRBD1 (5 bases). Germline V gene lookup returns CDR1 MNHEY and CDR2 SVGAGI. Trimming took off 10 bases at V and 9 bases at J, with 15 bases between the two ends. The CDR3 contains 11 residues. CDR3 coding DNA: TGTGCCACTGGGGGAGGGGAGAAAGCTTTCTTT. Amino acid sequence: CATGGGEKAFF.

This chain links TRBV19 with TRBJ1-1, with 7 bases that match TRBD1. The CDR3 is 14 amino acids. V lost 5 bases, J lost 3 bases, and 6 bases stayed unmatched. Germline V CDR1 and CDR2: LNHDA, SQIVND (reference sequence). The CDR3 spells CASSRQGEDTEAFF. CDR3 sequence (DNA): TGTGCCAGTAGTCGACAGGGTGAGGACACTGAAGCTTTCTTT.

The CDR3 sequence: CASSRVLAGSDTQYF. DNA of the CDR3: TGTGCCAGCAGCCGAGTACTAGCGGGGTCAGATACGCAGTATTTT. V gene TRBV14 combines with J gene TRBJ2-3, with 10 bases lining up with TRBD2. Germline CDR1 SGHDN, CDR2 FVKESK. The junction had 5 bases not matched to a gene; V was cut back by 4 bases and J by 4 bases. This CDR3 spans 15 amino acids.

This chain joins TRBV6-4 and TRBJ2-2; 12 nucleotides line up with TRBD2. Germline CDR1 and CDR2: MRHNA and SNTAGT. After removal of 6 bases from V and 6 bases from J, the junction contained 11 bases not matched to a gene. This CDR3 comprises 17 residues. The CDR3 spells CASRRTSGTKGAGELFF. The DNA for the CDR3 is TGTGCCAGCAGGCGGACTAGCGGGACTAAAGGGGCCGGGGAGCTGTTTTTT.

V and J are TRBV5-4 and TRBJ1-4; 7 positions agree with TRBD1. The CDR3 is 16 amino acids. CDR1 and CDR2 (germline): SGHNT, YYREEE (reference sequence). The trim removed 0 bases at V and 5 bases at J, leaving 7 bases unmatched. The CDR3 region has the DNA TGTGCCAGCAGCTTGGGCGGAATGGGACAGAATGAAAAACTGTTTTTT. Encoded protein: CASSLGGMGQNEKLFF.

This chain connects TRBV6-1 to TRBJ1-1; D remains unclear. Germline CDR1 MNHNS, CDR2 SASEGT. This CDR3 has 15 residues. V lost 3 bases and J lost 0, with 11 bases in between. In DNA form, the CDR3 reads TGTGCCAGCAGTGACAAACAGACGTTGAACACTGAAGCTTTCTTT. Its translation: CASSDKQTLNTEAFF.

Of note for this clone: This sample also contains other DNA sequences that code for the same CDR3. The genes are TRBV27 and TRBJ2-1; 8 positions match TRBD2. The CDR3 is 12 amino acids. V lost 8 bases to trimming and J lost 10 bases; unmatched junction nucleotides: 7. Germline-derived CDR1 and CDR2 are MNHEY and SMNVEV (reference sequence). For the CDR3, the DNA is TGTGCCAGCTCGGGGGGGAGCGGGGAGCAGTTCTTC. Translation gives CASSGGSGEQFF.